The 20 T cell receptor beta chains presented below share a single source sample, sequenced in a study of cytomegalovirus exposure and HLA in healthy donors. The PCR ran on 60 Vbeta and 13 Jbeta primers. Assay used: immunoSEQ multiplex PCR; TCRdb lists only in-frame clones, some missing. The sample records 200,000 to 250,000 clones, approximately 90% being singletons. Material: PBMCs. These receptors originate from a woman aged 18 to 35 in good health and CMV-seronegative.

The chain uses TRBV6-5 and TRBJ1-2, with D unclear. Trimming pared 0 bases from V and 6 bases from J, leaving 14 bases between. This CDR3 spans 15 amino acids. In germline, CDR1 is MNHEY, CDR2 SVGAGI. The CDR3 sequence: CASSYSMSGGNGYTF. Written as DNA, the CDR3 is TGTGCCAGCAGTTACTCGATGAGTGGAGGGAATGGCTACACCTTC.

V usage is TRBV5-1 and J usage is TRBJ1-5; TRBD1 agrees at 7 bases. CDR1 and CDR2 from the germline V gene are SGHRS and YFSETQ. V shed 10 bases and J 6 bases; nucleotides not matched to a gene: 7. CDR3 length equals 12 residues. The DNA of the CDR3 is TGCGCCCAGACAGGGTTCTGTCAGCCCCAGCATTTT. Its translation is CAQTGFCQPQHF.

The genes are TRBV4-3 and TRBJ2-7; the D gene is possibly TRBD1 (6 bases). Trimming took 1 base from V and 0 from J, leaving 10 bases between them. The CDR3 covers 15 residues. Germline V gene lookup returns CDR1 LGHNA and CDR2 YSLEER. The CDR3 sequence: CASSQVRGSSYEQYF. The CDR3 DNA follows: TGCGCCAGCAGCCAAGTAAGGGGGAGCTCCTACGAGCAGTACTTC.

This clone was picked up a small number of times. V is TRBV4-1 and J is TRBJ1-6, with no clear D. Per the germline V gene, CDR1 is MGHRA and CDR2 is YSYEKL. The CDR3 has 16 amino acids. Trimming removed 0 bases from V and 0 bases from J, with 6 bases in between. The CDR3: CASSQERDSYNSPLHF. The CDR3 nucleotides are TGCGCCAGCAGCCAAGAGCGGGACTCCTATAATTCACCCCTCCACTTT.

This clone occurred a few times. CDR3: CASSLGGPSGAGGYEQYF. The DNA for the CDR3 is TGTGCCAGCAGTTTAGGGGGTCCTTCAGGTGCGGGAGGCTACGAGCAGTACTTC. The rearrangement uses TRBV27 and TRBJ2-7; TRBD2 matches at 8 bases. The CDR3 sequence is 18 residues long. Trimming cost V 2 bases and J 3 bases; bases outside gene matches: 15. Germline CDR1 is MNHEY and CDR2 is SMNVEV (reference sequence).

The rearrangement links TRBV7-9 to TRBJ1-6; possible D gene TRBD1, 5 bases. V lost 2 bases and J 9 bases, leaving 14 bases between the germline ends. Germline CDR1 SEHNR, CDR2 FQNEAQ (reference sequence). The CDR3 is 15 residues long. CDR3 sequence: CASSLPTSGSSPLHF. The CDR3 DNA reads as TGTGCCAGCAGCTTACCGACTTCAGGGTCTTCACCCCTCCACTTT. Full variable domain (remainder filled in from reference TRBV7-9 and TRBJ1-6): DTGVSQNPRHKITKRGQNVTFRCDPISEHNRLYWYRQTLGQGPEFLTYFQNEAQLEKSRLLSDRFSAERPKGSFSTLEIQRTEQGDSAMYLCASSLPTSGSSPLHFGNGTRLTVT.

The chain recombines TRBV15 with TRBJ2-7; 9 bases fit TRBD1. Germline V gene sequence: CDR1 LNHNV, CDR2 YYDKDF (reference sequence). V shed 5 bases and J 3 bases; nucleotides not matched to a gene: 8. This CDR3 is built from 15 residues. The CDR3 DNA is TGTGCCACCAGCGGAAGACAGGGGGAGAGCTACGAGCAGTACTTC. Protein sequence: CATSGRQGESYEQYF.

This clone was counted a few times. The CDR3 protein is CASGNPGTGYGYTF. The CDR3 nucleotides are TGTGCCAGCGGAAACCCCGGGACAGGGTATGGCTACACCTTC. The chain links TRBV2 to TRBJ1-2; 9 nucleotides agree with TRBD1. The trim removed 8 bases at V and 5 bases at J, leaving 9 bases unmatched. Germline assignment: CDR1 SNHLY and CDR2 FYNNEI. The CDR3 length is 14 residues. Full variable domain (rest looked up from reference TRBV2 and TRBJ1-2): EPEVTQTPSHQVTQMGQEVILRCVPISNHLYFYWYRQILGQKVEFLVSFYNNEISEKSEIFDDQFSVERPDGSNFTLKIRSTKLEDSAMYFCASGNPGTGYGYTFGSGTRLTVV.

The chain has TRBV15 and TRBJ2-5; TRBD2 matches 7 bases. Losses at the gene ends were 0 bases for V and 3 bases for J; bases not matched to a gene: 4. CDR1 LNHNV and CDR2 YYDKDF come from the germline V gene (reference sequence). This CDR3 comprises 15 residues. The CDR3 sequence: CATSRDLAEEETQYF. In DNA, the CDR3 is TGTGCCACCAGCAGAGATCTAGCGGAAGAAGAGACCCAGTACTTC.

The chain links TRBV28 to TRBJ2-7, with 9 bases that match TRBD2. Germline CDR1 reads MDHEN; CDR2 reads SYDVKM. The V segment lost 7 bases and the J segment 6 bases; nucleotides outside the gene matches: 19. The CDR3 is made up of 17 amino acids. The CDR3 is CASTRGAGGPSGGEQYF. The CDR3 nucleotides are TGTGCCAGCACTCGGGGCGCGGGAGGGCCCTCGGGTGGCGAGCAGTACTTC.

V usage is TRBV2 and J usage is TRBJ2-5, with D unresolved. V lost 5 bases to trimming and J lost 5 bases, with 6 bases between them. The CDR3 spans 11 residues. The germline gives CDR1 SNHLY, CDR2 FYNNEI. CDR3 sequence: CASSYGETQYF. The CDR3, as DNA: TGTGCCAGCAGTTACGGGGAGACCCAGTACTTC.

The chain has TRBV27 and TRBJ2-1; possible D gene TRBD1, 5 bases. The CDR3 covers 13 residues. CDR1 is MNHEY and CDR2 is SMNVEV in the germline V gene (reference sequence). V was cut by 2 bases and J by 10 bases, with 12 bases left in between. The CDR3 bases are TGTGCCAGCAGTTTAGACAGTTATCGCGAGCAGTTCTTC. Its translation is CASSLDSYREQFF.

Details on this clone: The sample contains more than one DNA sequence encoding this CDR3. This chain joins TRBV4-1 and TRBJ2-1, with D tentatively TRBD2 (5 bases). Per the germline V gene, CDR1 is MGHRA and CDR2 is YSYEKL. This CDR3 spans 12 amino acids. The V and J ends lost 1 base and 15 bases respectively, with 13 bases between them. The CDR3 nucleotides are TGCGCCAGCAGCCAAGCGCTAGCAGCTCCGTTCTTC. Protein sequence: CASSQALAAPFF.

The genes are TRBV9 and TRBJ1-2, with a tentative D call TRBD1 (5 bases). The germline gives CDR1 SGDLS, CDR2 YYNGEE. V was clipped by 0 bases and J by 4 bases, with 10 bases between them. There are 14 residues in the CDR3. The CDR3 protein is CASSVEGLSYGYTF. CDR3 coding DNA: TGTGCCAGCAGCGTAGAGGGACTGTCCTATGGCTACACCTTC.

The chain employs TRBV5-6 and TRBJ1-2; possibly TRBD1 for D (5 bases). Trimming took 1 base from V and 2 from J, leaving 9 bases between them. The CDR3 contains 14 residues. Germline CDR1 is SGHDT and CDR2 is YYEEEE. The CDR3 DNA reads as TGTGCCAGCAGCTTGCCTAGGGGAAACTATGGCTACACCTTC. Translated, it gives CASSLPRGNYGYTF.

This chain uses TRBV7-9 with TRBJ1-1, with D maybe TRBD1 (6 bases). The CDR3 totals 15 residues. Per germline, CDR1 SEHNR and CDR2 FQNEAQ (reference sequence). The ends were cut back, 6 bases at V and 1 base at J, with 15 bases in the middle. CDR3 in amino acids: CASSSRRTANTEAFF. CDR3 sequence (DNA): TGTGCCAGCAGTAGCCGAAGGACAGCGAACACTGAAGCTTTCTTT.

This chain connects TRBV9 to TRBJ2-7, with TRBD1 matching 7 bases. The CDR3 covers 17 residues. V shed 2 bases and J 2 bases; nucleotides not matched to a gene: 13. Germline CDR1 reads SGDLS; CDR2 reads YYNGEE. The CDR3 loop reads CASSVDLGTVSTYEQYF. The CDR3 nucleotides read TGTGCCAGCAGCGTGGATCTTGGGACAGTATCAACCTACGAGCAGTACTTC.

The chain links TRBV27 to TRBJ2-2, with a tentative D call TRBD1 (6 bases). The CDR3 is 15 amino acids. Germline assignment: CDR1 MNHEY and CDR2 SMNVEV (reference sequence). V shed 4 bases and J shed 4 bases, with 13 bases lying between them. The CDR3 nucleotides read TGTGCCAGCAGTTCGCAGGGGCAGAGCACCGGGGAGCTGTTTTTT. Its protein is CASSSQGQSTGELFF.

The rearrangement uses TRBV4-1 and TRBJ1-4, with D possibly being TRBD1 (6 bases). Germline-derived CDR1 and CDR2 are MGHRA and YSYEKL. V was clipped by 1 base and J by 8 bases, with 14 bases between them. The CDR3 extends over 15 amino acids. The CDR3 reads CASSQVVGAREKLFF. The CDR3 nucleotides read TGCGCCAGCAGCCAAGTGGTGGGGGCAAGGGAAAAACTGTTTTTT.

The V call is TRBV27, the J call TRBJ2-2; 8 bases fit TRBD2. CDR3 size: 14 residues. V lost 6 bases to trimming and J lost 6 bases; unmatched junction nucleotides: 6. Germline V gives CDR1 MNHEY, CDR2 SMNVEV (reference sequence). The CDR3 spells CASSLRGGSGELFF. The CDR3 DNA sequence: TGTGCCAGCAGCCTACGGGGGGGGTCCGGGGAGCTGTTTTTT.